One and the same sample provided the 2 T cell receptor beta chains below, sequenced in a study of cytomegalovirus exposure and HLA in healthy donors. 60 Vbeta and 13 Jbeta primers were used in PCR. Method: immunoSEQ multiplex PCR; TCRdb's copy keeps in-frame clones and lacks some. The sample totals 65,000 to 80,000 clones. Sequencing input: PBMCs. The source is a female donor in good health and CMV-seropositive.

The genes are TRBV29-1 and TRBJ1-1, with D possibly TRBD1 on 6 matching bases. The CDR3 sequence is 16 residues long. Looked up from germline, CDR1 is SQVTM and CDR2 is ANQGSEA. Trimming removed 6 bases at V and 1 base at J, with 21 bases between. CDR3 sequence: CSVPTDRTSGNTEAFF. The CDR3 DNA reads as TGCAGCGTACCCACGGACAGAACCTCTGGGAACACTGAAGCTTTCTTT. Filled out from reference TRBV29-1 and TRBJ1-1, the complete variable domain reads SAVISQKPSRDICQRGTSLTIQCQVDSQVTMMFWYRQQPGQSLTLIATANQGSEATYESGFVIDKFPISRPNLTFSTLTVSNMSPEDSSIYLCSVPTDRTSGNTEAFFGQGTRLTVV.

This chain uses TRBV7-2 with TRBJ2-3; D might be TRBD2 (6 bases). The CDR3 runs to 14 residues. The germline V and J ends were trimmed by 8 bases and 0 bases, with 12 bases remaining between them. CDR1 is SGHTA and CDR2 is FQGNSA in the germline V gene. DNA for the CDR3: TGTGCCAGCCTCCCGGGACTGAGCACAGATACGCAGTATTTT. It specifies CASLPGLSTDTQYF.